This T cell receptor beta chain was obtained from a study of neurological immune-mediated disorders. This CDR3 is 17 amino acids long. V was pared by 5 bases and J by 9 bases, with 15 bases of the junction left unmatched. Per the germline V gene, CDR1 is LNHNV and CDR2 is YYDKDF (reference sequence). 2 million PBMCs stored at -80 C were the source of the unsorted libraries. This clonotype was detected many times. 5'RACE with 10-nucleotide random UMIs produced the cDNA. TCRdb fed the 5' RACE reads into MiXCR, producing one record per CDR3 protein. In the table there are 45,000 to 65,000 distinct CDR3 sequences, roughly 4.6% of which are singletons.

V and J are TRBV15 and TRBJ1-4, with TRBD1 identical over 10 bases. This sequence originates from a man over 45 with multiple sclerosis. Source material: PBMCs. DNA for the CDR3: TGTGCCACCAGCGCCCGGGACAGGGGCTCCTTGGGCAAAAAACTGTTTTTT. Translated, it gives CATSARDRGSLGKKLFF.